The 9 T cell receptor beta chains below were found in one sample sequenced in a study of cytomegalovirus exposure and HLA in healthy donors. With 60 Vbeta and 13 Jbeta primers, the PCR was carried out. Only in-frame clones appear in the TCRdb table, and some are missing; sequencing was by immunoSEQ multiplex PCR. The sample lists approximately 190,000 clones; about nine tenths were seen once. Sequencing used PBMCs. These receptors were taken from a boy younger than 10 in good health and CMV-seronegative.

This sequence joins TRBV5-4 and TRBJ2-7, with 8 bases identical to TRBD2. J gave up 3 bases and V 3 bases, and 5 bases lay outside the gene matches. Germline V CDR1 and CDR2: SGHNT, YYREEE (reference sequence). This CDR3 has 14 amino acids. The CDR3 spells CASSSGGGIYEQYF. Here the CDR3 DNA reads TGTGCCAGCAGCTCCGGCGGGGGGATCTACGAGCAGTACTTC.

Regarding this clone: One junction end does not reproduce the germline sequence, and a read error may be involved. In the same sample, other DNA sequences code for this CDR3. The chain couples TRBV19 to TRBJ1-6, with D possibly matching TRBD1 (6 bases). The CDR3 is 17 residues long. From germline, CDR1 is LNHDA and CDR2 SQIVND (reference sequence). The CDR3 region has the DNA TGTGCCAGTAGTATTTCAGGCTCTGTGGGGGCTCATTCACCTCTCCACTTT. Its translation: CASSISGSVGAHSPLHF.

This chain links TRBV23-1 with TRBJ2-3; 11 bases are shared with TRBD1. TRBV23-1 is reported as an ORF; its role is uncertain. The CDR3 loop spans 15 amino acids. The V and J ends lost 4 bases and 5 bases, in that order; junction bases with no gene match: 5. This chain's CDR3 is CASSPGQGARDTQYF. The CDR3 DNA follows: TGCGCCAGCAGTCCCGGACAGGGGGCAAGAGATACGCAGTATTTT.

The chain is built from TRBV5-8 and TRBJ2-5, with no clear D. The CDR3 contains 13 residues. Germline V gene data show CDR1 as SGHTS and CDR2 as YDEGEE. Trimming removed 2 bases at V and 4 bases at J, with 9 bases between. The CDR3 DNA sequence: TGTGCCAGCAGCTTTGCCAGAAGAGAGACCCAGTACTTC. The encoded protein is CASSFARRETQYF.

V gene TRBV11-3 combines with J gene TRBJ2-3; D is undetermined. Per germline, CDR1 SGHNT and CDR2 YENEEA. The CDR3 runs to 12 residues. V lost 5 bases to trimming and J lost 3 bases, with 6 bases between them. The chain's CDR3 is CASSAQTDTQYF. CDR3 nucleotide sequence: TGTGCCAGCAGCGCACAAACAGATACGCAGTATTTT.

This CDR3 reads CASSLFGGFNTGELFF. In nucleotides, the CDR3 is TGTGCCAGCAGCTTATTCGGCGGGTTTAACACCGGGGAGCTGTTTTTT. The chain couples TRBV5-6 to TRBJ2-2; possible D gene TRBD2, 5 bases. CDR1 is SGHDT, CDR2 YYEEEE, per germline. The CDR3 totals 16 residues. Between the trimmed V and J ends, which lost 2 bases and 2 bases, there was a span of 13 bases.

This chain joins TRBV27 and TRBJ2-7, with TRBD2 as a possible D gene (5 bases). CDR3 length: 15 amino acids. Germline V gives CDR1 MNHEY, CDR2 SMNVEV (reference sequence). Trimming removed 0 bases from V and 1 base from J, with 10 bases in between. The CDR3 region has the DNA TGTGCCAGCAGTTTATCTTCGGCGGGTTCCTACGAGCAGTACTTC. This sequence encodes CASSLSSAGSYEQYF.

V is TRBV28 and J is TRBJ1-5, with D possibly being TRBD1 (6 bases). Germline CDR1 MDHEN, CDR2 SYDVKM. CDR3 size: 17 residues. Trimming shortened V by 7 bases and J by 6 bases, and 25 bases separated the two germline ends. The CDR3 coding sequence is TGTGCCAGCACCCCATTGTCGGGGGGCCTTGATCTTCAGCCCCAGCATTTT. It yields the protein CASTPLSGGLDLQPQHF.

The genes are TRBV7-6 and TRBJ1-2; the D gene is possibly TRBD1 (6 bases). CDR3 length: 14 residues. CDR1 is SGHVS and CDR2 is FNYEAQ in the germline V gene. The V end was cut by 5 bases, the J end by 3 bases, with 13 bases between. The CDR3 here is CASSVGGLDYGYTF. CDR3 in DNA: TGTGCCAGCAGCGTAGGGGGGCTCGACTATGGCTACACCTTC.